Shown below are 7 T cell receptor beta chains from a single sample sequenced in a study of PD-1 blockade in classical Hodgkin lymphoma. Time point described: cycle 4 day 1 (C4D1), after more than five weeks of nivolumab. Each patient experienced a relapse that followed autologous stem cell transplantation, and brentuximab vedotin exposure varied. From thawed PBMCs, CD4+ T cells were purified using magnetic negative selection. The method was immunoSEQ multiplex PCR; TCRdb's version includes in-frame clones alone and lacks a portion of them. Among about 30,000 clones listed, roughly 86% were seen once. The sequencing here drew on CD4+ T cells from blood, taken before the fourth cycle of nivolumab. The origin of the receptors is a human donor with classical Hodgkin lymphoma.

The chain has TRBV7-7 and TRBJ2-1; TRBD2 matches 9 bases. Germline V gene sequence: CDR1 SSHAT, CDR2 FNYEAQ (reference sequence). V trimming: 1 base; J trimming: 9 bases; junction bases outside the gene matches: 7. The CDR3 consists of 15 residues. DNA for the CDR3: TGTGCCAGCAGCTTAGAAGCACTAGCGGGCGGTGAGCAGTTCTTC. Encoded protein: CASSLEALAGGEQFF.

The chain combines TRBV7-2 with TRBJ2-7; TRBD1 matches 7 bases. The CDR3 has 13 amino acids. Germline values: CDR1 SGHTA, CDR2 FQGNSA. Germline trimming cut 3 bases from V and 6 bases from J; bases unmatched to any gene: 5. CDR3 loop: CASSFLAGGEQYF. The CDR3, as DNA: TGTGCCAGCAGCTTCCTCGCAGGGGGCGAGCAGTACTTC.

CDR3 residues: CASSTGTGGYNEQFF. The CDR3 DNA reads TGTGCCAGCAGCACCGGGACAGGGGGTTACAATGAGCAGTTCTTC. The chain recombines TRBV11-3 with TRBJ2-1, with 11 bases identical to TRBD1. In germline, CDR1 is SGHNT, CDR2 YENEEA. The CDR3 length is 15 residues. With V trimmed by 5 bases and J by 4 bases, 4 bases remained unmatched.

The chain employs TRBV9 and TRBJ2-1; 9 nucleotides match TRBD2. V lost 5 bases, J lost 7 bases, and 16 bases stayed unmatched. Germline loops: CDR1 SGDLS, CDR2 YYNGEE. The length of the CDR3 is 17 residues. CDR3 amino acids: CASSRGGVSGSFNEQFF. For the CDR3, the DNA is TGTGCCAGCAGTCGCGGGGGGGTAAGCGGGAGTTTTAATGAGCAGTTCTTC.

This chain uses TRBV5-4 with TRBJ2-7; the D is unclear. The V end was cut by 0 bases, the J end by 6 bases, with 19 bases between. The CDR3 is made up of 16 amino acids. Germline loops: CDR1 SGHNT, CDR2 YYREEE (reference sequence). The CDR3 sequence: CASSLGLTASLREQYF. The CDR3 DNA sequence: TGTGCCAGCAGCTTGGGTTTAACAGCTTCTCTACGCGAGCAGTACTTC.

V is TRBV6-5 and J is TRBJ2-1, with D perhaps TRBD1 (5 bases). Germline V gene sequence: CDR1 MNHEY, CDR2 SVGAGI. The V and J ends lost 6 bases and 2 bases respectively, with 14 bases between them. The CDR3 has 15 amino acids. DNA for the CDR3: TGTGCCAGCAGGAAGGGGTACCCGACCTACAATGAGCAGTTCTTC. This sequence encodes CASRKGYPTYNEQFF.

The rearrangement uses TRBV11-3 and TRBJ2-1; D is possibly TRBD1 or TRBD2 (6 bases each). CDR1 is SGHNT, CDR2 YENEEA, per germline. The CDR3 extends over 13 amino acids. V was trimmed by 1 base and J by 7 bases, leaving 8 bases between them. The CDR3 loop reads CASSLVGGNEQFF. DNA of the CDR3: TGTGCCAGCAGCTTAGTAGGGGGGAATGAGCAGTTCTTC.